This entry is about one T cell receptor (beta chain). The data originate from a study of blood T cell repertoires in COVID-19. In the study overall: T cells, B-cell-depleted T cells, or PBMCs provided the cDNA or gDNA that served as material.

CDR3 length: 13 residues. The V and J ends lost 6 bases and 7 bases respectively, with 13 bases between them. Germline V CDR1 and CDR2: SNHLY, FYNNEI. How the authors handled the data: For nucleated cells, counts were estimated from reference gene primer amplification. The table came from immunoSEQ multiplex PCR; TCRdb's copy has only in-frame clones and leaves some out. V and J calls and clone size are copied from that table; D and trimming were computed from the DNA. Found here are some 100,000 clones, 92% of them singletons; the top ten hold around 6%. The chain links TRBV2 to TRBJ1-5, with a weak D call TRBD1 (6 bases). The sequencing sample was made of peripheral blood. The receptor's source is a man between 65 and 85 years old with acute or convalescent COVID-19. The CDR3 here is CASRPQGGQPQHF. The CDR3 DNA follows: TGTGCCAGCAGGCCACAGGGAGGGCAGCCCCAGCATTTT. The complete variable domain, with remaining parts taken from reference TRBV2 and TRBJ1-5, reads EPEVTQTPSHQVTQMGQEVILRCVPISNHLYFYWYRQILGQKVEFLVSFYNNEISEKSEIFDDQFSVERPDGSNFTLKIRSTKLEDSAMYFCASRPQGGQPQHFGDGTRLSIL.